The present T cell receptor beta chain was sequenced within a study of CD8+ T cells in alopecia areata. Findings and caveats of the study: Across lesional scalp, and particularly alopecia totalis/universalis, clonality surpassed that of normal scalp.

Remarks on this clone: Antigen: not known.

It was from alopecia areata patients that lesional scalp punch biopsies and peripheral blood were collected. PBMCs, the starting material, were the source of sorted CD4+ and CD8+ T cells. cDNA reverse transcribed from extracted RNA served as the sequencing template. Here immunoSEQ multiplex PCR was the method, and the copy in TCRdb shows in-frame clones only, minus some. The sample records tens of thousands of clones, approximately 50% being singletons. Trimming took 1 base from V and 0 from J, leaving 7 bases between them. This CDR3 region has 14 residues. CDR1 SQVTM and CDR2 ANQGSEA come from the germline V gene.

This chain links TRBV29-1 with TRBJ2-1; D may be TRBD1 (5 bases). The source is a human donor with alopecia areata. Sequenced: NKG2D-high CD8+ T cells sorted from blood. For the CDR3, the DNA is TGCAGCGTTGAAGGGGGCCCCTCCTACAATGAGCAGTTCTTC. It codes for CSVEGGPSYNEQFF.